One and the same sample provided the 4 T cell receptor beta chains below, sequenced in a study of blood T cells in healthy people across ages. Alongside a J-beta primer mix, a sample-barcoded 5' primer served in a second PCR lasting roughly 7 to 11 cycles. Each CDR3 protein is one row after TCRdb ran MiXCR on the 5' RACE reads. In the table there are more than 800,000 distinct CDR3 sequences, about 30% of which are singletons. The sequencing input was blood. The source of these receptors is an elderly woman in good health.

In this sample, this clonotype turned up many times. The chain has TRBV20-1 and TRBJ2-5; 10 bases map to TRBD1. The CDR3 extends over 17 amino acids. Germline V lookup: CDR1 DFQATT, CDR2 SNEGSKA (reference sequence). The J segment lost 4 bases and the V segment lost 0 bases, leaving 11 bases of the junction unmatched. This CDR3 is CSARDPSDRGPRETQYF. The CDR3 DNA sequence: TGCAGTGCTAGAGATCCTTCAGACAGGGGGCCGAGAGAGACCCAGTACTTC.

Ten or more counts support this clonotype. The chain links TRBV7-2 to TRBJ2-3, with D unclear. Germline loops: CDR1 SGHTA, CDR2 FQGNSA. Trimming shortened V by 4 bases and J by 1 base, and 6 bases separated the two germline ends. The length of the CDR3 is 13 residues. CDR3 DNA sequence: TGTGCCAGCAGCTCCCCCCGCACAGATACGCAGTATTTT. Its protein is CASSSPRTDTQYF.

This clonotype has more than one count but fewer than ten. The chain uses TRBV6-2 or TRBV6-3 and TRBJ1-6; TRBD1 agrees at 8 bases. The trim removed 2 bases at V and 7 bases at J, leaving 1 base unmatched. CDR1 MNHEY and CDR2 SVGEGT come from the germline V gene. The CDR3 covers 14 residues. Written as DNA, the CDR3 is TGTGCCAGCAGTTACACAGGGGGGAATTCACCCCTCCACTTT. Its translation is CASSYTGGNSPLHF.

The genes are TRBV6-2 or TRBV6-3 and TRBJ2-1; D possibly uses TRBD1 or TRBD2 (5 bases each). Trimming cost V 3 bases and J 7 bases, with 19 bases left between them. Germline V gene data show CDR1 as MNHEY and CDR2 as SVGEGT. The CDR3 consists of 16 residues. DNA for the CDR3: TGTGCCAGCAGTTATACTCGAGGGGCTTTAGTGAATGAGCAGTTCTTC. Its translation: CASSYTRGALVNEQFF.